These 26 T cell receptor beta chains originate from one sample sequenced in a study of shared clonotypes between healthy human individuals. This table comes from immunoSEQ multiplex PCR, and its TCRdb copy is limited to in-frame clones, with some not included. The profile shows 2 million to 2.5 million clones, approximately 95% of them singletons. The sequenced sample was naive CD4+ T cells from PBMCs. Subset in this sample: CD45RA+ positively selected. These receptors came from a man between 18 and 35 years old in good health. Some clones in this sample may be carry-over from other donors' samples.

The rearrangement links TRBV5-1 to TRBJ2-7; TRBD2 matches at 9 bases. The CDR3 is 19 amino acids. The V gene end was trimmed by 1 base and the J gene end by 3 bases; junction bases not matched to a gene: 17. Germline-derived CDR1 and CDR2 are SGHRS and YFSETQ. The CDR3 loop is CASSLLDRSLAGQHYEQYF. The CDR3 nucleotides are TGCGCCAGCAGCTTGTTGGACAGGTCGCTAGCGGGACAGCACTACGAGCAGTACTTC.

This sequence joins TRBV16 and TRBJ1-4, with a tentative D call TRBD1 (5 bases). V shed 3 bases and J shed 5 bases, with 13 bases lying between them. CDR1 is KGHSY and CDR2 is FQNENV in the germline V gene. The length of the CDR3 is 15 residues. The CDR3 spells CASSQAAWGNEKLFF. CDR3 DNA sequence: TGTGCCAGCAGCCAGGCCGCGTGGGGGAATGAAAAACTGTTTTTT.

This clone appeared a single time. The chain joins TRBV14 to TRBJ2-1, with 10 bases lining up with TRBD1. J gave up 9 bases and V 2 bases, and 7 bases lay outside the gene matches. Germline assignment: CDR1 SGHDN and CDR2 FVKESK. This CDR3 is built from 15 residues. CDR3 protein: CASSQQGQGTSEQFF. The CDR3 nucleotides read TGTGCCAGCAGCCAACAGGGACAGGGGACTAGTGAGCAGTTCTTC.

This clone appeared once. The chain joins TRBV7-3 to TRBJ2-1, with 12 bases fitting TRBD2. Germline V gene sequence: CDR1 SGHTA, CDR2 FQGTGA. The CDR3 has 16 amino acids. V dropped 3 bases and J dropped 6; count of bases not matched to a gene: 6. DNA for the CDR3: TGTGCCAGCAGCTTGATGACTAGCGGGAGAGGCAATGAGCAGTTCTTC. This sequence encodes CASSLMTSGRGNEQFF. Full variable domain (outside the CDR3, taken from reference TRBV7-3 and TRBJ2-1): GAGVSQTPSNKVTEKGKYVELRCDPISGHTALYWYRQSLGQGPEFLIYFQGTGAADDSGLPNDRFFAVRPEGSVSTLKIQRTERGDSAVYLCASSLMTSGRGNEQFFGPGTRLTVL.

CDR3 loop: CASSAQAGHMNTEAFF. The CDR3 nucleotides are TGTGCCAGCAGCGCTCAGGCAGGACACATGAACACTGAAGCTTTCTTT. This rearrangement joins TRBV2 to TRBJ1-1, with D perhaps matching TRBD1 (5 bases). The V gene's germline CDR1 is SNHLY and CDR2 FYNNEI. Between the trimmed V and J ends, which lost 6 bases and 0 bases, there was a span of 17 bases. The CDR3 covers 16 residues. Filled out from reference TRBV2 and TRBJ1-1, the complete variable domain reads EPEVTQTPSHQVTQMGQEVILRCVPISNHLYFYWYRQILGQKVEFLVSFYNNEISEKSEIFDDQFSVERPDGSNFTLKIRSTKLEDSAMYFCASSAQAGHMNTEAFFGQGTRLTVV.

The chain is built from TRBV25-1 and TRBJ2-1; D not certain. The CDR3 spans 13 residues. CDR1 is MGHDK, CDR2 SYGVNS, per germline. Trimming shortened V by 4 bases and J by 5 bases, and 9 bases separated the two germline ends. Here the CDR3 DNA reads TGTGCCAGCAGTGCCCAGACTCACAATGAGCAGTTCTTC. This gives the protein CASSAQTHNEQFF.

CDR3 in amino acids: CASRGIMASYEQYF. DNA for the CDR3: TGTGCCAGCAGGGGAATTATGGCTTCTTACGAGCAGTACTTC. The chain recombines TRBV27 with TRBJ2-7; no reliable D call. The V end lost 6 bases, the J end lost 4 bases, and 16 bases lay between the germline ends. The CDR3 has 14 residues. From germline, CDR1 is MNHEY and CDR2 SMNVEV (reference sequence).

CDR3 DNA sequence: TGTGCCAGCAGCGTAGGGGCAGGGACATACTATGGCTACACCTTC. Amino acid sequence: CASSVGAGTYYGYTF. The chain employs TRBV9 and TRBJ1-2, with a possible D match to TRBD1 (6 bases). Germline V gene sequence: CDR1 SGDLS, CDR2 YYNGEE. Trimming cost V 0 bases and J 3 bases, with 12 bases left between them. The CDR3 loop spans 15 amino acids.

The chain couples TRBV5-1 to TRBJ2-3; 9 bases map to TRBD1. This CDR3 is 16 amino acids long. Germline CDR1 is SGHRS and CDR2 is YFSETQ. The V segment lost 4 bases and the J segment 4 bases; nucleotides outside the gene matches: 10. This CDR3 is CASSLQGAIFADTQYF. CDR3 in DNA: TGCGCCAGCAGCCTACAGGGGGCGATATTTGCAGATACGCAGTATTTT.

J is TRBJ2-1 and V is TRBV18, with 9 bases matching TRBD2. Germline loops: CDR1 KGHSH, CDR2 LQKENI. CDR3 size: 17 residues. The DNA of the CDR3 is TGTCGGAGCTCCCGCGTGGAGCTAGCGGGAAGCTACAATGAGCAGTTCTTC. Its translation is CRSSRVELAGSYNEQFF.

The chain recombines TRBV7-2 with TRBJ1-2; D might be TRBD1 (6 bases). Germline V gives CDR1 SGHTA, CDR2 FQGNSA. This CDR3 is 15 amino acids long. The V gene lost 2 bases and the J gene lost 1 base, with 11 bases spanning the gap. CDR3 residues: CASSLNRDHNYGYTF. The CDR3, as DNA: TGTGCCAGCAGCTTAAACAGGGATCATAACTATGGCTACACCTTC.

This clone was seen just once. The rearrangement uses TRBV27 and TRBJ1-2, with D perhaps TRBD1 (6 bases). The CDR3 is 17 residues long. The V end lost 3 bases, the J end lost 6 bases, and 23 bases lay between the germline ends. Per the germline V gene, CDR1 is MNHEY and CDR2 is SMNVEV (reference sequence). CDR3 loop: CASSFSADRIERNGYTF. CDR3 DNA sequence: TGTGCCAGCAGTTTCTCCGCCGACAGGATAGAAAGGAATGGCTACACCTTC.

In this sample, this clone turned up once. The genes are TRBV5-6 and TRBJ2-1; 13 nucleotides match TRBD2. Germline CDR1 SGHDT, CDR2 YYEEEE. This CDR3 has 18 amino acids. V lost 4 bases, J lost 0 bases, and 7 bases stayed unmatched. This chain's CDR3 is CASSTLAGGRSSYNEQFF. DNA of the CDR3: TGTGCCAGCAGCACACTAGCGGGAGGGCGTAGCTCCTACAATGAGCAGTTCTTC.

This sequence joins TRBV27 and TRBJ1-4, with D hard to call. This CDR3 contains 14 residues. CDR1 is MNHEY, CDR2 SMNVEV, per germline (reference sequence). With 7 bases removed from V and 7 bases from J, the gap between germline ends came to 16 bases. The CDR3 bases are TGTGCCAGCACCCTCAAGCCTGGAGCTGAAAAACTGTTTTTT. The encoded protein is CASTLKPGAEKLFF.

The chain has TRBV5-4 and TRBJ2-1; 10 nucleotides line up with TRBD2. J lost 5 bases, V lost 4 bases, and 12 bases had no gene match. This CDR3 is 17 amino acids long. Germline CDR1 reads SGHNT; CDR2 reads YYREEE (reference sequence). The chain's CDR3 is CASSTLTTTSGHNEQFF. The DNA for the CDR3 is TGTGCCAGCAGCACCTTAACCACGACTAGCGGGCACAATGAGCAGTTCTTC. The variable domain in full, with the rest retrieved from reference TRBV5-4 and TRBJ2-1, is ETGVTQSPTHLIKTRGQQVTLRCSSQSGHNTVSWYQQALGQGPQFIFQYYREEENGRGNFPPRFSGLQFPNYSSELNVNALELDDSALYLCASSTLTTTSGHNEQFFGPGTRLTVL.

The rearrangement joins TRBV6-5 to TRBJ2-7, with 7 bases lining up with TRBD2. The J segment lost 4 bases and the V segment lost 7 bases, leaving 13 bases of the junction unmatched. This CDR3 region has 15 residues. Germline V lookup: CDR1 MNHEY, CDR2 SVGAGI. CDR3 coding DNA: TGTGCCAGCACCCCCGCCCGGGGACTAACGTACGAGCAGTACTTC. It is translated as CASTPARGLTYEQYF.

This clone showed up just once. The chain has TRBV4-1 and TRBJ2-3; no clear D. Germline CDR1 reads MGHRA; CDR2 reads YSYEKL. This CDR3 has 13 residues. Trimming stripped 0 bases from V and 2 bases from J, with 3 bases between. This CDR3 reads CASSQDTTDTQYF. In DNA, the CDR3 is TGCGCCAGCAGCCAAGACACCACAGATACGCAGTATTTT.

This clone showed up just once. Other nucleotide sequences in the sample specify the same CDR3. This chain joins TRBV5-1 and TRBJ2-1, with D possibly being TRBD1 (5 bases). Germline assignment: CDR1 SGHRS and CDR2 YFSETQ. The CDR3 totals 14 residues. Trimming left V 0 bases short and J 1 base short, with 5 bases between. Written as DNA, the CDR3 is TGCGCCAGCAGCTTGGGACAGTCCTACAATGAGCAGTTCTTC. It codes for CASSLGQSYNEQFF.

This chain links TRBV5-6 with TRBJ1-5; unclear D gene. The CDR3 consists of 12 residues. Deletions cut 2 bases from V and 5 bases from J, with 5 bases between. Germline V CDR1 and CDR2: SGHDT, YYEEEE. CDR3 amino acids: CASSFRHQPQHF. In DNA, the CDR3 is TGTGCCAGCAGCTTCCGGCATCAGCCCCAGCATTTT.

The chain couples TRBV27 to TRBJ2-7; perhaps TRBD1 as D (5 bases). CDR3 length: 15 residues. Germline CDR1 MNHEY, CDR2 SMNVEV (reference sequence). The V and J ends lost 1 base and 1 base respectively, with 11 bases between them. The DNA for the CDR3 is TGTGCCAGCAGTTTATATCCAGGGTCTTCCTACGAGCAGTACTTC. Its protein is CASSLYPGSSYEQYF.

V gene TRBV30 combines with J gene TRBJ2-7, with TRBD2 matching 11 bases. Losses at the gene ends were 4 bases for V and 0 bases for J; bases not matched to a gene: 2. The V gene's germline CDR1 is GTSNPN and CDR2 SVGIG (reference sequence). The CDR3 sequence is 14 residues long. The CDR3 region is CAWITSGSSYEQYF. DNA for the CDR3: TGTGCCTGGATTACTAGCGGGAGCTCCTACGAGCAGTACTTC.

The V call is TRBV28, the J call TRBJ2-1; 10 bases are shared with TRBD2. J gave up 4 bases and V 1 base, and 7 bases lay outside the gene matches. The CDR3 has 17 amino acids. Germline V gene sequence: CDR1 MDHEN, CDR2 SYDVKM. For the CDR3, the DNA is TGTGCCAGCAGTTTATCGCTAGCGGGAGTTTCTTACAATGAGCAGTTCTTC. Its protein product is CASSLSLAGVSYNEQFF.

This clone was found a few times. CDR3: CAWKQGYMNTEAFF. Here the CDR3 DNA reads TGTGCCTGGAAACAGGGGTATATGAACACTGAAGCTTTCTTT. V is TRBV30 and J is TRBJ1-1, with TRBD1 identical over 7 bases. Germline V gene sequence: CDR1 GTSNPN, CDR2 SVGIG (reference sequence). The CDR3 has 14 amino acids. V was clipped by 4 bases and J by 0 bases; unmatched bases: 5. The variable domain in full, with the rest retrieved from reference TRBV30 and TRBJ1-1, is SQTIHQWPATLVQPVGSPLSLECTVEGTSNPNLYWYRQAAGRGLQLLFYSVGIGQISSEVPQNLSASRPQDRQFILSSKKLLLSDSGFYLCAWKQGYMNTEAFFGQGTRLTVV.

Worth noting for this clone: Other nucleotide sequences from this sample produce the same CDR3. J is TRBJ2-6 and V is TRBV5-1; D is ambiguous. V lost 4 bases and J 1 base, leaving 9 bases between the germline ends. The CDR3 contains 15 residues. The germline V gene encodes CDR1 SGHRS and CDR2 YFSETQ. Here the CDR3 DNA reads TGCGCCAGCAGCCTGACCGGTTCTGGGGCCAACGTCCTGACTTTC. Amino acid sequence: CASSLTGSGANVLTF.

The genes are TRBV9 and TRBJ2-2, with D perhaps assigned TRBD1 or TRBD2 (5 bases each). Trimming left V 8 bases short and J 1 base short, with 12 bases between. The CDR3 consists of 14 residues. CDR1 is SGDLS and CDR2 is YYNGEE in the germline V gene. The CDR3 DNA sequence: TGTGCCAGTACCCCAGGGAGGAACACCGGGGAGCTGTTTTTT. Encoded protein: CASTPGRNTGELFF.

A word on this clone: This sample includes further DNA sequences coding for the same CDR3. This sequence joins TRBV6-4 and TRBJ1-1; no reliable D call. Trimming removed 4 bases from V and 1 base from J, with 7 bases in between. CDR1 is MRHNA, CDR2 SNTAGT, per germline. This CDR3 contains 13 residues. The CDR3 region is CASSAEANTEAFF. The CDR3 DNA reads TGTGCCAGCAGTGCGGAAGCGAACACTGAAGCTTTCTTT.